Listed below are T cell receptor beta chains from one sample, sequenced in a study of blood T cell repertoires in COVID-19. Clones were sequenced by immunoSEQ multiplex PCR, and TCRdb holds only the in-frame ones, with some missing. The sample lists about 240,000 clones; approximately 83% were seen once. The source material was PBMCs or T cells enriched from blood (not recorded which). These receptors originate from a woman in her thirties or forties with acute COVID-19. CDR3s leave out the opening cysteine and the closing phenylalanine or tryptophan. Fields, in order: J gene, V gene, CDR3 protein.

TRBJ2-2 TRBV2 ASRGGDTGELF
TRBJ2-1 TRBV24-1 ATSDLKTGGAGEQF
TRBJ1-1 TRBV5-1 ASSLEIGENTEAF
TRBJ1-1 TRBV5-1 ASSHALRTGMTEAF
TRBJ1-2 TRBV29-1 SVKTGGDYGYT
TRBJ1-4 TRBV9 ASSAQTDRVNEKLF
TRBJ2-7 TRBV7-2 ASSLVRTSGLYEQY
TRBJ2-7 TRBV21-1 ASSKVRGDWYEQY
TRBJ2-7 TRBV9 ASSGGTGGFYEQY
TRBJ1-1 TRBV7-8 ASSSDTMNTEAF
TRBJ2-7 TRBV25-1 ASSDSRYEQY
TRBJ2-7 TRBV6-1 ASSENSKRYEQY
TRBJ2-7 TRBV25-1 ASSREAGLNEQY
TRBJ2-5 TRBV3-1/TRBV3-2 ASSQFRGQETQY
TRBJ2-3 TRBV3-1/TRBV3-2 ASSRQREIADTQY
TRBJ2-2 TRBV2 ASRTGQGHGELF
TRBJ2-7 TRBV6-1 ASSDKGQGSSYEQY
TRBJ2-7 TRBV5-1 ASSMGLAGAEQY
TRBJ2-1 TRBV11-1 ASSLGASDEQF
TRBJ2-1 TRBV11-3 ASSLGGGHGNEQF
TRBJ1-5 TRBV10-2 ASSDFPRTTQPQH
TRBJ1-2 TRBV3-1/TRBV3-2 ASSQDGGAFGYT
TRBJ2-3 TRBV25-1 ASSVGQDGDTQY
TRBJ1-5 TRBV11-2 ASSLSPGVENQPQH
TRBJ2-7 TRBV25-1 ASSEVPKGTVKPEQY
TRBJ2-1 TRBV19 ASSKGLALNFDEQF